This TCR beta chain was identified during a study of blood T cell repertoires in COVID-19. The overall study: Both acute and convalescent COVID-19 samples were obtained from the United States, Italy and Spain. Sources were T cells, B-cell-depleted T cells, or PBMCs; the material itself was cDNA or gDNA.

This clone was detected only a few times. V lost 7 bases and J 1 base, leaving 11 bases between the germline ends. CDR3 length: 14 amino acids. The germline CDR1 and CDR2 sequences are SGHAT and FQNNGV. Clones were sequenced by immunoSEQ multiplex PCR, and TCRdb holds only the in-frame ones, with some missing. This sample has over 100,000 clones, with around four fifths found just once. The sequencing input was peripheral blood. The J gene is TRBJ1-3, the V gene TRBV11-2; tentatively, D is TRBD1 (6 bases). This TCR was sampled from a man aged 35 to 55 with active or convalescent COVID-19. CDR3 coding DNA: TGTGCCAGCAAGGCTACAGGGTCTGGAAACACCATATATTTT. Translating gives CASKATGSGNTIYF. Full variable domain (missing parts from reference TRBV11-2 and TRBJ1-3): EAGVAQSPRYKIIEKRQSVAFWCNPISGHATLYWYQQILGQGPKLLIQFQNNGVVDDSQLPKDRFSAERLKGVDSTLKIQPAKLEDSAVYLCASKATGSGNTIYFGEGSWLTVV.